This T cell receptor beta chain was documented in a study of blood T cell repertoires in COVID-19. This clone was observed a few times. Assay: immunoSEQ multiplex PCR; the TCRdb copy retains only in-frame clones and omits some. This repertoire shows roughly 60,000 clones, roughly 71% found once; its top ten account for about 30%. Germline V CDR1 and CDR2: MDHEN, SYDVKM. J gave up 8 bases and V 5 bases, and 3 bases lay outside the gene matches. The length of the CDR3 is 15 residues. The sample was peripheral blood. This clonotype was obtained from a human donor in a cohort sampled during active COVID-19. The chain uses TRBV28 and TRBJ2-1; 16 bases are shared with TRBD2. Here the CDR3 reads CASSPGLAGGYEQFF. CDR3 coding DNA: TGTGCCAGCAGTCCGGGACTAGCGGGAGGGTATGAGCAGTTCTTC.